The rows below give T cell receptor beta chains drawn from one sample of a study of T cells after yellow fever vaccination. TCRdb re-derived calls from the 5' RACE reads in MiXCR, one entry per CDR3 protein. The table records about 230,000 distinct CDR3 sequences, approximately 6.3% of them present only once. The source was CD4+ T cells sorted from PBMCs, collected on the day of the yellow fever booster vaccination. The receptor set was obtained from a man aged 25 to 45 who received the YFV17D yellow fever vaccine. Each CDR3 is given with its conserved first and last residue. A D gene is named only where the DNA matches it firmly. Not every row has a clone size; where given, it reads once, few, many or a size class.

. TRBJ1-2 TRBV4-3 many TGCGCCAGCAGCCTCGGGAGGGGGAGTTCTAACTATGGCTACACCTTC CASSLGRGSSNYGYTF
. TRBJ1-5 TRBV24-1 few TGTGCCACAAGTGACGAAGGACATCAGCCCCAGCATTTT CATSDEGHQPQHF
. TRBJ2-3 TRBV5-4 . TGTGCCAGCAGTAGTTACCCGGCGGATACGCAGTATTTT CASSSYPADTQYF
. TRBJ2-7 TRBV3-1 . TGTGCCTGCAGCCCTGCCCTAGGACACTCCTACGAGCAGTACTTC CACSPALGHSYEQYF
. TRBJ1-6 TRBV27 . TGTGCCAGCACGGCCACAGTGGGATTAGAATCACCCCTCCACTTT CASTATVGLESPLHF
. TRBJ2-3 TRBV20-1 . TGCAGTGCTAGGTTATTGACATCCACAGATACGCAGTATTTT CSARLLTSTDTQYF
. TRBJ2-7 TRBV7-8 many TGTGCCAGCAGCTTCTCCCGTACCGGCTACGAGCAGTACTTC CASSFSRTGYEQYF
. TRBJ2-6 TRBV15 few TGTGCCACCAGCAGAGTGGCCTCCTCTGGGGCCAACGTCCTGACTTTC CATSRVASSGANVLTF
TRBD1 TRBJ2-7 TRBV7-2 . TGTGCCAGCAGCTACGGGACAGGGGGGAGCGAGCAGTACTTC CASSYGTGGSEQYF
. TRBJ1-5 TRBV6-2/TRBV6-3 few TGTGCCAGCACCCACGGAGGGCCAGGTGGCAATCAGCCCCAGCATTTT CASTHGGPGGNQPQHF
. TRBJ2-1 TRBV20-1 . TGCAGTGCTAGCCCTAGGGGGTCGGGTAGGTGGAATGAGCAGTTCTTC CSASPRGSGRWNEQFF
. TRBJ1-5 TRBV7-9 many TGTGCCAGCAGCTTGTCTGGGTCGAGACAGCCCCAGCATTTT CASSLSGSRQPQHF
TRBD2 TRBJ2-5 TRBV20-1 . TGCAGTGCCGCGACTAGCGCCATTCAAGAGACCCAGTACTTC CSAATSAIQETQYF
. TRBJ2-7 TRBV19 few TGTGCCAGTAGTGCCGGGACAAGGTACGGCTACGAGCAGTACTTC CASSAGTRYGYEQYF
. TRBJ2-1 TRBV5-4 few TGTGCCAGCAGCTCCTCCACAACCCCGTGGGAGCAGTTCTTC CASSSSTTPWEQFF
. TRBJ1-6 TRBV7-3 many TGTGCCAGCAGCCTAGGAGGTTACAATTCACCCCTCCACTTT CASSLGGYNSPLHF
. TRBJ2-1 TRBV5-1 few TGCGCCAGCAGCGCGGGGATGCAGATTTACAATGAGCAGTTCTTC CASSAGMQIYNEQFF
. TRBJ2-7 TRBV18 many TGTGCCAGCTCACTGTACAGCGCAAACTACGAGCAGTACTTC CASSLYSANYEQYF